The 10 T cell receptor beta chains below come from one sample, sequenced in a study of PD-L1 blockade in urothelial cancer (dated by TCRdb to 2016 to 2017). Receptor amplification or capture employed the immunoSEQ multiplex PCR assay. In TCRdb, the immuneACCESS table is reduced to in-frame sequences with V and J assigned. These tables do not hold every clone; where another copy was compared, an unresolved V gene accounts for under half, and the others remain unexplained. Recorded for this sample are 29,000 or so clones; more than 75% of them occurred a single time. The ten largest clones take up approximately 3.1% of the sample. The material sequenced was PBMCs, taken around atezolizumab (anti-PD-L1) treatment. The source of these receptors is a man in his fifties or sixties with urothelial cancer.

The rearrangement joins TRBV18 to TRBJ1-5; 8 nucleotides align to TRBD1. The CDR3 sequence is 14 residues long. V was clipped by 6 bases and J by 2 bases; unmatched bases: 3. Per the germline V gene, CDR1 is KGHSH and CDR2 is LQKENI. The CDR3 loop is CASSGQGGNQPQHF. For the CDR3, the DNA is TGTGCCAGCTCCGGACAGGGAGGCAATCAGCCCCAGCATTTT.

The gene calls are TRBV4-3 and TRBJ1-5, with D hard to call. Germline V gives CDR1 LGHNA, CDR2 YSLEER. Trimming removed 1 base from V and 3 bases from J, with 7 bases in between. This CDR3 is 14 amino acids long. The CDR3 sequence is CASSQGPDNQPQHF. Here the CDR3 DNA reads TGCGCCAGCAGCCAAGGCCCAGACAATCAGCCCCAGCATTTT.

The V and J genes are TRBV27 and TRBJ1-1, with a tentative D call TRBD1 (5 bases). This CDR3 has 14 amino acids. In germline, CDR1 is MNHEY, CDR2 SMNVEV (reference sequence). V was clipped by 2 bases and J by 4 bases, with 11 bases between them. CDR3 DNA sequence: TGTGCCAGCAGTTTAGGGTCGGGGGGCACTGAAGCTTTCTTT. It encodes CASSLGSGGTEAFF.

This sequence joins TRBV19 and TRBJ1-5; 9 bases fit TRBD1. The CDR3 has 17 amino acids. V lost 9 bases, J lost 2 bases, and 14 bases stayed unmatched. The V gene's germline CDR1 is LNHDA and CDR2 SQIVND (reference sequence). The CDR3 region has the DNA TGTGCCAGCCGTCACAGGGGGCAATCGGGGGGCAATCAGCCCCAGCATTTT. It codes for CASRHRGQSGGNQPQHF.

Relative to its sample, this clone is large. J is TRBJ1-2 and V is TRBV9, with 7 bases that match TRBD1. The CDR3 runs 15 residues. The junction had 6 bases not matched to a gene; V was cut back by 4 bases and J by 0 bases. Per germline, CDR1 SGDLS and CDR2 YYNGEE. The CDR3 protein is CASSRSGTANYGYTF. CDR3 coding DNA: TGTGCCAGCAGCCGATCCGGGACAGCTAACTATGGCTACACCTTC.

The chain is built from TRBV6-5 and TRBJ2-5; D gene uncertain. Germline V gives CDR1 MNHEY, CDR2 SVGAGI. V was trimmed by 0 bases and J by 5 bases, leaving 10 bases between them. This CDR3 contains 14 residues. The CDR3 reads CASSYSGLVETQYF. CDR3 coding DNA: TGTGCCAGCAGTTACTCCGGGTTGGTCGAGACCCAGTACTTC.

CDR3 sequence: CASSYTSGSGANVLTF. CDR3 sequence (DNA): TGTGCCAGCAGTTACACGTCGGGGTCTGGGGCCAACGTCCTGACTTTC. The rearrangement links TRBV6-5 to TRBJ2-6, with a weak D call TRBD2 (5 bases). Per the germline V gene, CDR1 is MNHEY and CDR2 is SVGAGI. The CDR3 is 16 residues long. Trimming stripped 2 bases from V and 1 base from J, with 9 bases between.

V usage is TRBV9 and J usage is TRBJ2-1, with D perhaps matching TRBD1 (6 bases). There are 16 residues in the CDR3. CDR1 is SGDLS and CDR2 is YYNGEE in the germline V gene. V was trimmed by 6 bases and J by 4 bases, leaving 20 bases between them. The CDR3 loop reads CASTPGSGTQYNEQFF. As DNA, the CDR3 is TGTGCCAGCACCCCGGGATCGGGGACACAATACAATGAGCAGTTCTTC.

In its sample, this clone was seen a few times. The CDR3 DNA follows: TGTGCCAGCAGTTTAGTCGGTATGCCTGGGAACACTGAAGCTTTCTTT. This codes for CASSLVGMPGNTEAFF. The genes are TRBV27 and TRBJ1-1; D is unclear. Trimming shortened V by 2 bases and J by 1 base, and 14 bases separated the two germline ends. This CDR3 comprises 16 residues. Germline CDR1 MNHEY, CDR2 SMNVEV (reference sequence).

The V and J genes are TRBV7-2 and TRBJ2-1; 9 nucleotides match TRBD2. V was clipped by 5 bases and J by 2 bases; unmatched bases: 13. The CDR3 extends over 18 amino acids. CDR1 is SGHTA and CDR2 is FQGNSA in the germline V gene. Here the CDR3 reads CASSTDGSGGSPYNEQFF. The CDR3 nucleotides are TGTGCCAGCAGCACCGATGGTAGCGGGGGTTCCCCCTACAATGAGCAGTTCTTC.